This TCR beta chain was documented in a study of blood T cell repertoires in COVID-19 (dated by TCRdb to the early 2020s). Context from the whole study: Samples covering the acute and convalescent phases of COVID-19 were provided by collaborators in the United States, Italy and Spain. The prospective study material was composed of cDNA or gDNA derived from T cells, B-cell-depleted T cells, or PBMCs. Subjects who had been exposed to COVID-19, were actively infected with it, or had recovered from it provided the deeply sampled blood TCRbeta repertoires that made up the dataset. The repertoires were made available in a free public database intended to serve as a resource for research on the immune response to SARS-CoV-2. The samples were drawn from two sources: the first 160 participants of the ongoing ImmuneRACE study, and 950 to 1,500 subjects contributed by 6 global collaborators. Nearly every sample came with metadata listing a de-identified subject ID, COVID-19 status, age in years and sex. Where available, HLA class I and class II types were obtained from metadata supplied by the sample provider rather than from assay-based typing. The investigation overall reported the following: The quantity of clinical and demographic metadata differed by source and by participant and was supplied without curation.

Compared with germline, V lacks 10 bases and J lacks 0 bases; bases without a gene match: 8. Including cysteine and phenylalanine, the CDR3 has 15 amino acids. Of all the DNA, just the CDR3 is kept, 45 bases in frame from base 1. According to the germline V gene (reference sequence), CDR1 reads MNHEY and CDR2 reads SMNVEV. TCRbeta CDR3 regions were amplified from genomic DNA using the immunoSEQ Assay, a bias-controlled multiplex PCR. As for the original processing: The number of nucleated cells in each sample was estimated from the amplification of reference gene primers within the assay. To quantify the absolute abundance of each unique TCRbeta CDR3 rearrangement, sequence reads were collapsed and filtered. Productive Simpson clonality was computed per sample as the square root of Simpson's diversity index over productive rearrangements. TCRdb obtained this table from immuneACCESS and retained in-frame rearrangements with V and J assigned. These tables miss some clones; where compared with another copy, unresolved V genes account for less than half of the shortfall, and the remainder is unexplained. V, J and clone size are those of that table, while D and trimming were read from the DNA. A total of 150,000 to 200,000 clones appear in this sample, 86% of them only once. The ten largest make up approximately 11% of the sample.

In Seattle, one collaborating source enrolled patients while the infection was active and tracked those patients longitudinally over the course of disease. Each collaborating institution followed its own protocols to collect whole blood in K2EDTA tubes. For TCRbeta analysis, collaborator samples were shipped as frozen whole blood, as isolated PBMCs, or as DNA extracted from either sample type. This clone is a singleton in its sample. It has no known antigen specificity. No much larger clone is present one base from it, and per-base qualities are unavailable. The sequence derives from a woman in her sixties with COVID-19, enrolled during active disease. The rearranged chain carries TRBV27 and TRBJ2-1, with 8 bases aligning to TRBD1. The specimen sequenced was peripheral blood. The CDR3 protein: CAIRRQGNSYNEQFF. The DNA is TGTGCCATCCGAAGACAGGGGAACTCCTACAATGAGCAGTTCTTC.